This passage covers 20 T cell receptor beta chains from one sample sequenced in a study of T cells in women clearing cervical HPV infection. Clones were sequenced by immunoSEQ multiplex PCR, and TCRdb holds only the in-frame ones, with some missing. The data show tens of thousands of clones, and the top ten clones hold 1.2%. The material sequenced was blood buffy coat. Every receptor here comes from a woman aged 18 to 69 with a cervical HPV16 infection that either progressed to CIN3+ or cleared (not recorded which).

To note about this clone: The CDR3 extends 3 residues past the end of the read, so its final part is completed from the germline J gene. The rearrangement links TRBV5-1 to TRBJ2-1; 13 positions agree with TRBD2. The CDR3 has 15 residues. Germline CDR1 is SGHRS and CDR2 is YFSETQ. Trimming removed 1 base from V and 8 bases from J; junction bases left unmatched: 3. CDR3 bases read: TGCGCCAGCAGCTTGACTAGCGGGGGGGTCGATGAG. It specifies CASSLTSGGVDE. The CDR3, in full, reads CASSLTSGGVDEQFF.

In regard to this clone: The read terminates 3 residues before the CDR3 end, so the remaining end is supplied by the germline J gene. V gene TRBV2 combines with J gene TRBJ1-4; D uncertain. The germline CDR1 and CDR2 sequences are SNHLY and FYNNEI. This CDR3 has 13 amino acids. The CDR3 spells CASQSTARSPLFF. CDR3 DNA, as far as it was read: TGTGCCAGCCAGTCAACAGCCCGTTCACCA.

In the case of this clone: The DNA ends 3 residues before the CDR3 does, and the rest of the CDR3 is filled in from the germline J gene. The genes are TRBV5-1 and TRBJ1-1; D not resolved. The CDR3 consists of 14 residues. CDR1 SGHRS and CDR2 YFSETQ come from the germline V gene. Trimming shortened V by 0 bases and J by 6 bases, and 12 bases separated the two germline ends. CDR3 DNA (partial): TGCGCCAGCAGCTTGGATGCGGCCGGGGCTGAA. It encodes CASSLDAAGAE. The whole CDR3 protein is CASSLDAAGAEAFF.

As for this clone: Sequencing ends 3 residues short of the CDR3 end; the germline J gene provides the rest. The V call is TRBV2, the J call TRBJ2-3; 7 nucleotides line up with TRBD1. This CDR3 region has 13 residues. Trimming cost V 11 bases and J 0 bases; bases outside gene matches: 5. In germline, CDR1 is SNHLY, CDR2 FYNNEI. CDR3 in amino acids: CAVTGASTDTQYF. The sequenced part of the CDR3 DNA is TGTGCCGTCACAGGGGCTAGCACAGATACG.

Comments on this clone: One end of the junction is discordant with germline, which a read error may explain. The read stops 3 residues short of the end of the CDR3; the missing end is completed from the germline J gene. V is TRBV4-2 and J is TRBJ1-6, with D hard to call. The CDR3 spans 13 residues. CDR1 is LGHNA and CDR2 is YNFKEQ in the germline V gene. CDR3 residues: CASSQGRDSPLHF. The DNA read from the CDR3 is TGCGCCAGCAGCCAAGGGAGGGATTCACCC.

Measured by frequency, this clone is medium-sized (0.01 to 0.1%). CDR3 in amino acids: CASSLRPGSGANVLTF. The sequenced part of the CDR3 DNA is TGCGCCAGCAGCTTGAGACCGGGCTCTGGGGCCAACGTC. The J gene is TRBJ2-6, the V gene TRBV5-1; no definite D call. The sequenced fragment ends 3 residues before the CDR3 boundary, so the rest is inferred from the germline J gene. The CDR3 consists of 16 residues. Trimming pared 1 base from V and 0 bases from J, leaving 8 bases between. Germline V gene data show CDR1 as SGHRS and CDR2 as YFSETQ.

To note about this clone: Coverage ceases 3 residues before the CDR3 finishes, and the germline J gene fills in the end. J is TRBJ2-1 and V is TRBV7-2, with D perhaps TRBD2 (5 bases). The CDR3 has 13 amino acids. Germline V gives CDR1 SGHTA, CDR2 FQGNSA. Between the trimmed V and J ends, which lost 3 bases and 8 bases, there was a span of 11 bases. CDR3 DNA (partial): TGTGCCAGCAGCTTGAGGGTTGTCGATGAG. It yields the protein CASSLRVVDE. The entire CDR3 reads CASSLRVVDEQFF.

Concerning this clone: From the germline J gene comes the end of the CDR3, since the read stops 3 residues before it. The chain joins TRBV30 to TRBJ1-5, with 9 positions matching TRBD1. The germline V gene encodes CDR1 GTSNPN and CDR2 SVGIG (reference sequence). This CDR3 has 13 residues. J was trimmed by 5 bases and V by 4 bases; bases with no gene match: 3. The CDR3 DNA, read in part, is TGTGCCTGGACCCGGGACAGGGATCAGCCC. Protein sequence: CAWTRDRDQP. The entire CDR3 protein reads CAWTRDRDQPQHF.

The CDR3 bases that were read are TGTGCCAGCAAGGGGACTAGCGGGATATTCTCCTACAATGAG. This gives the protein CASKGTSGIFSYNE. The CDR3 in full is CASKGTSGIFSYNEQFF. V usage is TRBV6-2 or TRBV6-3 and J usage is TRBJ2-1, with 13 bases matching TRBD2. The CDR3 end is not reached by the read, which stops 3 residues before it; the germline J gene fills it in. Germline trimming cut 7 bases from V and 0 bases from J; bases unmatched to any gene: 6. The V gene's germline CDR1 is MNHEY and CDR2 SVGEGT. The CDR3 sequence is 17 residues long.

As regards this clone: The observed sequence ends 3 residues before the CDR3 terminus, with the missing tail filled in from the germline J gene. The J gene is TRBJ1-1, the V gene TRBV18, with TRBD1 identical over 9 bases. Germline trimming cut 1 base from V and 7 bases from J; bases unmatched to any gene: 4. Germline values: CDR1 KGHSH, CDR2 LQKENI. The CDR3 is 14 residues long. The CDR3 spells CASSPQTGGGEAFF. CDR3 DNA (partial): TGTGCCAGCTCACCACAGACAGGGGGAGGTGAA. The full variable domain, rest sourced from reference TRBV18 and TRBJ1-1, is NAGVMQNPRHLVRRRGQEARLRCSPMKGHSHVYWYRQLPEEGLKFMVYLQKENIIDESGMPKERFSAEFPKEGPSILRIQQVVRGDSAAYFCASSPQTGGGEAFFGQGTRLTVV.

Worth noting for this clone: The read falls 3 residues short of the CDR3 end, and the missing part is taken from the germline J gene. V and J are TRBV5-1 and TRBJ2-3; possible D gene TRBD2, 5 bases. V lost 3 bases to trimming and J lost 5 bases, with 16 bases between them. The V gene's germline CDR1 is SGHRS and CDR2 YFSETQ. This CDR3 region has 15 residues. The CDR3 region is CASSWSGIWGDTQYF. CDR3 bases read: TGCGCCAGCAGCTGGAGCGGAATCTGGGGAGATACG. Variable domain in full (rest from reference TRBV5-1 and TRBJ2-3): KAGVTQTPRYLIKTRGQQVTLSCSPISGHRSVSWYQQTPGQGLQFLFEYFSETQRNKGNFPGRFSGRQFSNSRSEMNVSTLELGDSALYLCASSWSGIWGDTQYFGPGTRLTVL.

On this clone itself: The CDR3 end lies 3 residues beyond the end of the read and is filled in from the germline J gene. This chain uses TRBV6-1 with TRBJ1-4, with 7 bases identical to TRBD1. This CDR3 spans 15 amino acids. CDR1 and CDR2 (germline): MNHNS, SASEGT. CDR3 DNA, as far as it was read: TGTGCCAGCAGTGGGGGACAGTTAGGGGCCAACGTA. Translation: CASSGGQLGANV. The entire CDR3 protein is CASSGGQLGANVLFF.

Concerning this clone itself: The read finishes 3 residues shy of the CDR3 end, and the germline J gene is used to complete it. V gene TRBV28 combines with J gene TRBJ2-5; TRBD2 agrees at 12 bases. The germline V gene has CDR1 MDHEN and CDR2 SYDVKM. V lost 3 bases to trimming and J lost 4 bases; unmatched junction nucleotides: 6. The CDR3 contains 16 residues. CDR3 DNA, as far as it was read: TGTGCCAGCAGTTTCCAACTAGCGGGAGGAATAGAGACC. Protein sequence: CASSFQLAGGIET. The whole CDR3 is CASSFQLAGGIETQYF.

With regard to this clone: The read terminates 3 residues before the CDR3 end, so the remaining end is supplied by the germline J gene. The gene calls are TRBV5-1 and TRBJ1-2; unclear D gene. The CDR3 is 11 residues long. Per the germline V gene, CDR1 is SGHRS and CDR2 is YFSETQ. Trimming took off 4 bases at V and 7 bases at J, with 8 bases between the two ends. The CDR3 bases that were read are TGCGCCAGCAGCGCCGAAGGTGGC. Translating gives CASSAEGG. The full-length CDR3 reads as CASSAEGGYTF.

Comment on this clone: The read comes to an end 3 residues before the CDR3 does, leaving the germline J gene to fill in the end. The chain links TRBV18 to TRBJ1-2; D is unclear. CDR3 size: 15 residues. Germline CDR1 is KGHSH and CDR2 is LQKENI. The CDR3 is CASSPNPRRQESYTF. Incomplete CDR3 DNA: TGTGCCAGCTCACCAAACCCCCGAAGGCAAGAGAGC. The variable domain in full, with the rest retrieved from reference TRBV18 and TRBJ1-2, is NAGVMQNPRHLVRRRGQEARLRCSPMKGHSHVYWYRQLPEEGLKFMVYLQKENIIDESGMPKERFSAEFPKEGPSILRIQQVVRGDSAAYFCASSPNPRRQESYTFGSGTRLTVV.

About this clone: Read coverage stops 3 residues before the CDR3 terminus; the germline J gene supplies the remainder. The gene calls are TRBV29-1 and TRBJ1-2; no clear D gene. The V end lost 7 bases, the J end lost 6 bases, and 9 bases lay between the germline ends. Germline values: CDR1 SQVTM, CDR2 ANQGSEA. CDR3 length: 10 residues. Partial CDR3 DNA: TGCAGCGCCGATTCAGATGGC. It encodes CSADSDG. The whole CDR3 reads CSADSDGYTF.

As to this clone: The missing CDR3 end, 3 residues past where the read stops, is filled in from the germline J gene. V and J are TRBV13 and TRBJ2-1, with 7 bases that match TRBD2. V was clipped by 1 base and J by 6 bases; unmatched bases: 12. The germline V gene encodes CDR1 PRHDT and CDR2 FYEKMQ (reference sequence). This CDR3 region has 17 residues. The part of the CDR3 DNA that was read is TGTGCCAGCAGCTTAGCGGGTCTAGCGGCCCTAAGCAATGAG. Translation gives CASSLAGLAALSNE. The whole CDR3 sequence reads CASSLAGLAALSNEQFF.

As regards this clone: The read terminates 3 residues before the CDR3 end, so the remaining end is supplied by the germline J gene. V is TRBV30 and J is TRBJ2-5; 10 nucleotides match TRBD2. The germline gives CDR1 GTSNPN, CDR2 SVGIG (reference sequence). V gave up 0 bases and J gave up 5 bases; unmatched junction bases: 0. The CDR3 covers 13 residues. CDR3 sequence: CAWSVAGGETQYF. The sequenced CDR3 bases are TGTGCCTGGAGTGTAGCGGGGGGGGAGACC.

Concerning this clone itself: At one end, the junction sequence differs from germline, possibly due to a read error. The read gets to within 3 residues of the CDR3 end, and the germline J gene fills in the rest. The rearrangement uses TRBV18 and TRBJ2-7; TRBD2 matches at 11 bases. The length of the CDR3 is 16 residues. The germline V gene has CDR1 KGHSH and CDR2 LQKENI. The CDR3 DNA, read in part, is TGTGCCAGCTCCCCACGCGGGAGTAGCGGGAGGGACGAG. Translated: CASSPRGSSGRDE. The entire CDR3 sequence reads CASSPRGSSGRDEQYF.

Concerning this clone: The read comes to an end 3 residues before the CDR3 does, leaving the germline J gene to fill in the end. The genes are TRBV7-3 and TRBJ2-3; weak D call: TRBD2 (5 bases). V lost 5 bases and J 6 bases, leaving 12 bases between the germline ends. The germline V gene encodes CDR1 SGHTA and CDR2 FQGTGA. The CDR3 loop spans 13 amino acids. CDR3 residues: CASSRGFRDTQYF. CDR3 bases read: TGTGCCAGCAGCCGGGGTTTCCGGGATACG.